The present T cell receptor (beta chain) was sequenced within a study of ipilimumab plus nivolumab after autologous stem cell transplantation. Profiled with immunoSEQ multiplex PCR; TCRdb holds only in-frame clones, not every one. The table records 15,000 to 20,000 clones, around 80% of them present only once. Through week 26, nivolumab 3 mg/kg IV was given weeks 1, 4, 7, 10, then biweekly. Trimming removed 5 bases at V and 7 bases at J, with 9 bases between. Germline V gene lookup returns CDR1 SGHTA and CDR2 FQGTGA. This CDR3 is built from 13 residues. This TCR was sampled from a male donor with diffuse large B-cell lymphoma. The sequenced sample was PBMCs, obtained in a trial of ipilimumab plus nivolumab as post-transplant consolidation. V gene TRBV7-3 combines with J gene TRBJ2-6; D may be TRBD2 (7 bases). CDR3 amino acids: CASSGGAANVLTF. CDR3 nucleotides: TGTGCCAGCAGCGGGGGGGCAGCCAACGTCCTGACTTTC. Drawing the rest from reference TRBV7-3 and TRBJ2-6, the complete variable domain is GAGVSQTPSNKVTEKGKYVELRCDPISGHTALYWYRQSLGQGPEFLIYFQGTGAADDSGLPNDRFFAVRPEGSVSTLKIQRTERGDSAVYLCASSGGAANVLTFGAGSRLTVL.